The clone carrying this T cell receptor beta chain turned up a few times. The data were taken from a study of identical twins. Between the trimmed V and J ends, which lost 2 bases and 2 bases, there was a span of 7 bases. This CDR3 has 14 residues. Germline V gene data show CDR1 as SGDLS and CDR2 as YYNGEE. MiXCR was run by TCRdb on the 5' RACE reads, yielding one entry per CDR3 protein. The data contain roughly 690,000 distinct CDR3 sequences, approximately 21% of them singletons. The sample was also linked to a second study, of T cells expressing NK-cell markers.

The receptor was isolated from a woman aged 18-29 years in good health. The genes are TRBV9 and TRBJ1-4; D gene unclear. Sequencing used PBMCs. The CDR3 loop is CASSVGSTNEKLFF. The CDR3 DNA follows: TGTGCCAGCAGCGTGGGCAGCACTAATGAAAAACTGTTTTTT.